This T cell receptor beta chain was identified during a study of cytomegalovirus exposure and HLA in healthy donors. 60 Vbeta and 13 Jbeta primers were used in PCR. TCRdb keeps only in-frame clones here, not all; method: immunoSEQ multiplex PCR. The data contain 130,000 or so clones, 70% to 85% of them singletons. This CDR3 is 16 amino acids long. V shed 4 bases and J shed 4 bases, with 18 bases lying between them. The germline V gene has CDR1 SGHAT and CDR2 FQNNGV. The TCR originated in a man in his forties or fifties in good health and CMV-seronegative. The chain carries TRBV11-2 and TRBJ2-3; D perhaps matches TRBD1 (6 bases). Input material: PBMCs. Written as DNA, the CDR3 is TGTGCCAGCAGCTCCCTTCGTGGGACATTGGCAGATACGCAGTATTTT. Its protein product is CASSSLRGTLADTQYF.